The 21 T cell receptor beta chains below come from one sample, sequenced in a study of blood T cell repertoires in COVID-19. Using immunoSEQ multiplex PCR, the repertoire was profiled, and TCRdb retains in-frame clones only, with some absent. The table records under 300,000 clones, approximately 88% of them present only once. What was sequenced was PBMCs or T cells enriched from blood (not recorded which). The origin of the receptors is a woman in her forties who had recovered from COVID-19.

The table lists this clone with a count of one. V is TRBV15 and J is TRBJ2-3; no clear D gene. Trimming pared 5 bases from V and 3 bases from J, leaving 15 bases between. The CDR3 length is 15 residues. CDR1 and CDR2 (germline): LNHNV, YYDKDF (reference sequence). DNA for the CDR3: TGTGCCACCAGCGGGCCAGGCGCAGAAACAGATACGCAGTATTTT. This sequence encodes CATSGPGAETDTQYF. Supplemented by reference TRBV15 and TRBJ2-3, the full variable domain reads DAMVIQNPRYQVTQFGKPVTLSCSQTLNHNVMYWYQQKSSQAPKLLFHYYDKDFNNEADTPDNFQSRRPNTSFCFLDIRSPGLGDTAMYLCATSGPGAETDTQYFGPGTRLTVL.

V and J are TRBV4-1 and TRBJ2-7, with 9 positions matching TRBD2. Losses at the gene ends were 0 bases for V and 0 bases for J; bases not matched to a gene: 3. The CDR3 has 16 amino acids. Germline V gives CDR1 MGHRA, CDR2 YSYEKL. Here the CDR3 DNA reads TGCGCCAGCAGCCAAGATTGGCGGGGGGGCTCCTACGAGCAGTACTTC. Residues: CASSQDWRGGSYEQYF.

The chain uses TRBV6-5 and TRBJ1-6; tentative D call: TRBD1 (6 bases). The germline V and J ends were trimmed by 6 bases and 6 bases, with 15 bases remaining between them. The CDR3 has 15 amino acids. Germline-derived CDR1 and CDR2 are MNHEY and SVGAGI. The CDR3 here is CASSATGTFNSPLHF. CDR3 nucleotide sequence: TGTGCCAGCAGCGCCACCGGGACATTTAATTCACCCCTCCACTTT.

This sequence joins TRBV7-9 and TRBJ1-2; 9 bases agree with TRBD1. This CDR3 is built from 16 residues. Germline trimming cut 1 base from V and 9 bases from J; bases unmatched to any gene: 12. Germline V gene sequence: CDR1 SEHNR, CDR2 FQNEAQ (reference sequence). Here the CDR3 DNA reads TGTGCCAGCAGCTTAGAGTTGGGACAGGGTGGTAACAGCTACACCTTC. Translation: CASSLELGQGGNSYTF.

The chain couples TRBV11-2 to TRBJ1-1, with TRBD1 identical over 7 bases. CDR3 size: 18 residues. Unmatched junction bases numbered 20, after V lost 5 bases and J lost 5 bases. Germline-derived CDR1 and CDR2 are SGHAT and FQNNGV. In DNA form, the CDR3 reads TGTGCCAGCAGCACATCAAAACAGGGGATTATCCCGGGGACTGAAGCTTTCTTT. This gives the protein CASSTSKQGIIPGTEAFF.

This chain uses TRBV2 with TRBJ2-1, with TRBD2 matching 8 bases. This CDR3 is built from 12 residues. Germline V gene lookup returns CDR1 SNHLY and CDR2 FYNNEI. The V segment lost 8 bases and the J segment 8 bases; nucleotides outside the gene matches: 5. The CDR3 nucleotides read TGTGCCAGCCTGGGGCGGGGGGATGAGCAGTTCTTC. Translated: CASLGRGDEQFF.

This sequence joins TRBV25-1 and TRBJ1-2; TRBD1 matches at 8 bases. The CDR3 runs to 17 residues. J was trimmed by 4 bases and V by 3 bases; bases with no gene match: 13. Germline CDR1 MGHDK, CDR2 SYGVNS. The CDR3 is CASSDPFGTGPTYGYTF. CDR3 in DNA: TGTGCCAGCAGTGACCCCTTCGGGACAGGACCCACCTATGGCTACACCTTC.

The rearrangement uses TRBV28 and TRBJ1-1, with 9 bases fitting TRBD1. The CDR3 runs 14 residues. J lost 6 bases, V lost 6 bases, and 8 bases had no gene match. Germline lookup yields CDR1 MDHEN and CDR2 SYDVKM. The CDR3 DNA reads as TGTGCCAGCAGCCGGGGACAGGGCAGGTCTGAAGCTTTCTTT. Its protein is CASSRGQGRSEAFF.

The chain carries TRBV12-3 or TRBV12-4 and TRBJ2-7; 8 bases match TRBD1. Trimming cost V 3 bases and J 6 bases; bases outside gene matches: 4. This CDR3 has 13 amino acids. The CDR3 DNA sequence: TGTGCCAGCAGTTTTGGACAGGGACTCGAGCAGTACTTC. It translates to CASSFGQGLEQYF.

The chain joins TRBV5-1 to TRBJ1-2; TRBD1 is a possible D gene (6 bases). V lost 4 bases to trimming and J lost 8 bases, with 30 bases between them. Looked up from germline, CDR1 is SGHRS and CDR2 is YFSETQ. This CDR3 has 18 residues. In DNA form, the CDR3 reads TGCGCCAGCAGCATGGACCCCGACCCTGACAGGTCTAACGGAGGCTACACCTTC. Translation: CASSMDPDPDRSNGGYTF.

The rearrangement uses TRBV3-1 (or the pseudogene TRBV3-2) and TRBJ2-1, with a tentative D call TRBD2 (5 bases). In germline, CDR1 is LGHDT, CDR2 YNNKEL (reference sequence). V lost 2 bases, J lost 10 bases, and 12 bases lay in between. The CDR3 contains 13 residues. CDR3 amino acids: CASSQPGRLEQFF. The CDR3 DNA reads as TGTGCCAGCAGCCAACCTGGGAGACTAGAGCAGTTCTTC.

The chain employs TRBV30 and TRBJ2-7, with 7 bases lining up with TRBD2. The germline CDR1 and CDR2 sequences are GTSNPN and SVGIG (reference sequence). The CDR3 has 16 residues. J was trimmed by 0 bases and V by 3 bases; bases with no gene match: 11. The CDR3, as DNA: TGTGCCTGGAGCGAATACTGGGGGGGAATCTCCTACGAGCAGTACTTC. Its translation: CAWSEYWGGISYEQYF. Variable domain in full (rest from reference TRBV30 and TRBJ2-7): SQTIHQWPATLVQPVGSPLSLECTVEGTSNPNLYWYRQAAGRGLQLLFYSVGIGQISSEVPQNLSASRPQDRQFILSSKKLLLSDSGFYLCAWSEYWGGISYEQYFGPGTRLTVT.

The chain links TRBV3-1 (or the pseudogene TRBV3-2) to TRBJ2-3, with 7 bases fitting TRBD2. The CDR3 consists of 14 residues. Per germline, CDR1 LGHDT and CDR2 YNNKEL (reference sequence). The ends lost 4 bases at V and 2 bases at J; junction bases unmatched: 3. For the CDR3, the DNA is TGTGCCAGCAGCCCCGGGAGGTCCACAGATACGCAGTATTTT. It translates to CASSPGRSTDTQYF.

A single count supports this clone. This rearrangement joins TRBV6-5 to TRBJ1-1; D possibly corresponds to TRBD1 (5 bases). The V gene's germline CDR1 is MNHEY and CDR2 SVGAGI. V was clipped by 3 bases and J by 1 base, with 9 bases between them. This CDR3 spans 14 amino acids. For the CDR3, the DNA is TGTGCCAGCAGTTATAGGCAGGGGAACACTGAAGCTTTCTTT. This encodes CASSYRQGNTEAFF.

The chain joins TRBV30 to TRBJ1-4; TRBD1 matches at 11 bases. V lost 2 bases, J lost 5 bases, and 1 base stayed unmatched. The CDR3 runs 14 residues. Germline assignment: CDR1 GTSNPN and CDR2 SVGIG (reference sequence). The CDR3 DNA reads TGTGCCTGGAGTAGGGACAGGGGGAATGAAAAACTGTTTTTT. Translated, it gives CAWSRDRGNEKLFF. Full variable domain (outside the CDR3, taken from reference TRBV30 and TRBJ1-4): SQTIHQWPATLVQPVGSPLSLECTVEGTSNPNLYWYRQAAGRGLQLLFYSVGIGQISSEVPQNLSASRPQDRQFILSSKKLLLSDSGFYLCAWSRDRGNEKLFFGSGTQLSVL.

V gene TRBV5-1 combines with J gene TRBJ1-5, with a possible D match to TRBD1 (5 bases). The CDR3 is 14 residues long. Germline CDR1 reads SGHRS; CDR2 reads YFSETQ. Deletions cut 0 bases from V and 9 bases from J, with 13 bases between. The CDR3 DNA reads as TGCGCCAGCAGCTTGGGTGCGGGGACGGCGCCCCAGCATTTT. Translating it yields CASSLGAGTAPQHF.

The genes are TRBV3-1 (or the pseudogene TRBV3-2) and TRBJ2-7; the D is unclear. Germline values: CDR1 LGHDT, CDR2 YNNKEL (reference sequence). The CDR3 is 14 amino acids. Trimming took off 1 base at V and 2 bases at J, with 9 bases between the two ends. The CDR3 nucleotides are TGTGCCAGCAGCCAAGGGAACAGCCCCTACGAGCAGTACTTC. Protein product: CASSQGNSPYEQYF.

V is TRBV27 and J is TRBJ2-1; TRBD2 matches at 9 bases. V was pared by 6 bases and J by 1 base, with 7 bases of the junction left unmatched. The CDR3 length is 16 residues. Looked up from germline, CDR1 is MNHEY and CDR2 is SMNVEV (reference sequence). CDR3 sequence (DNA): TGTGCCAGCAGGCAGCGGGGGGTACGTTCCTACAATGAGCAGTTCTTC. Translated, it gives CASRQRGVRSYNEQFF.

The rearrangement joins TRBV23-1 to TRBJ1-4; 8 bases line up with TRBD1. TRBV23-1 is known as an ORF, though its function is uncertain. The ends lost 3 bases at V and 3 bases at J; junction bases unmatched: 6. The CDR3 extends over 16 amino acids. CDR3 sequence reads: CASSHCQGAPNEKLFF. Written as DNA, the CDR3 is TGCGCCAGCAGTCATTGTCAGGGGGCTCCTAATGAAAAACTGTTTTTT.

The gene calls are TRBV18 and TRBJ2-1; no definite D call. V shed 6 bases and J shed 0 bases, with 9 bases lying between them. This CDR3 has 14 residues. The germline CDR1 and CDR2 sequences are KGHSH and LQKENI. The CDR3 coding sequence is TGTGCCAGCTCTATCTCGAGCTCCTACAATGAGCAGTTCTTC. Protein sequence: CASSISSSYNEQFF.

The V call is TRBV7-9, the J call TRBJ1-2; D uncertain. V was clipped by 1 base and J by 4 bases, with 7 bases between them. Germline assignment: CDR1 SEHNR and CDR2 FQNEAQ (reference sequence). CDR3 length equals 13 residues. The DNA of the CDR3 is TGTGCCAGCAGCTTAGACACAGTCTATGGCTACACCTTC. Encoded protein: CASSLDTVYGYTF.